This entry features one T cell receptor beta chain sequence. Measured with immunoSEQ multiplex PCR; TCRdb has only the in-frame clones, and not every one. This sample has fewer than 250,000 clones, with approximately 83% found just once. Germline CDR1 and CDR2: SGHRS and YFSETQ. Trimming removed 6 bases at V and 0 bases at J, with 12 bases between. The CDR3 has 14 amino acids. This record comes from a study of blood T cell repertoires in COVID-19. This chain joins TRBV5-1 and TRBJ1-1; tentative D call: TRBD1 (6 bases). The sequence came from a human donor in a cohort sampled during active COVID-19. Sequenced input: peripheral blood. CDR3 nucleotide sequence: TGCGCCAGCAAGGTTGACAGGATGAACACTGAAGCTTTCTTT. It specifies CASKVDRMNTEAFF.